The 9 T cell receptor beta chains below were found in one sample sequenced in a study of siplizumab effects on memory and regulatory T cells (dated by TCRdb to the late 2010s). Library creation used the immunoSEQ multiplex PCR assay. This immuneACCESS table, as held by TCRdb, lists in-frame sequences with V and J called but not all clones. Of the missing ones, under half trace to an unresolved V gene in checked studies; the others have no known cause. The sample yields roughly 100,000 clones; roughly 91% were counted once. The ten biggest clones cover 0.25% to 0.35% of the sample. Sequencing was carried out using CD4+ T cells sorted from blood. The receptors derive from a human donor in good health.

This clone was detected once. The V call is TRBV5-1, the J call TRBJ2-7; D is undetermined. The germline CDR1 and CDR2 sequences are SGHRS and YFSETQ. The ends were cut back, 0 bases at V and 2 bases at J, with 12 bases in the middle. There are 15 residues in the CDR3. The CDR3 nucleotides are TGCGCCAGCAGCTTGGTTTCGCACGGAACCTACGAGCAGTACTTC. Translating it yields CASSLVSHGTYEQYF.

The chain employs TRBV27 and TRBJ2-7; D possibly uses TRBD1 or TRBD2 (6 bases each). The CDR3 runs 16 residues. Deletions cut 4 bases from V and 0 bases from J, with 16 bases between. Germline assignment: CDR1 MNHEY and CDR2 SMNVEV (reference sequence). The CDR3 sequence is CASSSKSGGPSYEQYF. As DNA, the CDR3 is TGTGCCAGCAGTTCGAAGTCTGGGGGGCCCTCCTACGAGCAGTACTTC.

This sequence joins TRBV4-1 and TRBJ2-7, with 7 positions matching TRBD1. J gave up 7 bases and V 3 bases, and 12 bases lay outside the gene matches. The CDR3 has 15 residues. Looked up from germline, CDR1 is MGHRA and CDR2 is YSYEKL. The CDR3 DNA is TGCGCCAGCAGCCACCCCGGGACAGTGCACCGGGAGCAGTACTTC. Protein sequence: CASSHPGTVHREQYF.

The chain uses TRBV28 and TRBJ1-2, with a tentative D call TRBD1 (6 bases). Germline values: CDR1 MDHEN, CDR2 SYDVKM. The CDR3 is made up of 15 amino acids. The ends were cut back, 7 bases at V and 8 bases at J, with 23 bases in the middle. CDR3 sequence reads: CASTIPLGGIGGYTF. Written as DNA, the CDR3 is TGTGCCAGCACCATCCCGTTGGGGGGCATAGGGGGCTACACCTTC.

The rearrangement links TRBV10-1 to TRBJ2-7; possible D gene TRBD1, 5 bases. The CDR3 has 15 amino acids. The V and J ends lost 2 bases and 2 bases respectively, with 13 bases between them. CDR1 is WNHNN, CDR2 SYGVQD, per germline (reference sequence). CDR3 amino acids: CASSEGAGNPYEQYF. CDR3 bases: TGCGCCAGCAGTGAGGGGGCAGGGAATCCCTACGAGCAGTACTTC.

The rearrangement joins TRBV2 to TRBJ1-6, with 7 positions matching TRBD1. This CDR3 region has 14 residues. The V gene end was trimmed by 4 bases and the J gene end by 9 bases; junction bases not matched to a gene: 6. Germline CDR1 and CDR2: SNHLY and FYNNEI. Here the CDR3 reads CASSVGGKSSPLHF. The CDR3 nucleotides read TGTGCCAGCAGTGTAGGGGGCAAAAGTTCACCCCTCCACTTT.

The chain combines TRBV18 with TRBJ2-7; D is undetermined. This CDR3 spans 14 amino acids. CDR1 and CDR2 from the germline V gene are KGHSH and LQKENI. With 2 bases removed from V and 2 bases from J, the gap between germline ends came to 10 bases. The CDR3 region is CASSPIPRTYEQYF. CDR3 nucleotide sequence: TGTGCCAGCTCACCAATTCCCAGAACCTACGAGCAGTACTTC.

This chain's CDR3 is CASSTRAGGDYGYTF. The CDR3 region has the DNA TGTGCCAGTAGTACTAGGGCAGGGGGCGACTATGGCTACACCTTC. The chain employs TRBV19 and TRBJ1-2; 8 bases map to TRBD1. The CDR3 loop spans 15 amino acids. V lost 4 bases and J lost 3; bases outside the gene matches: 7. Germline values: CDR1 LNHDA, CDR2 SQIVND (reference sequence).

The J gene is TRBJ2-5, the V gene TRBV18; the D is unclear. The V and J ends lost 0 bases and 3 bases respectively, with 5 bases between them. The CDR3 loop spans 13 amino acids. CDR1 is KGHSH and CDR2 is LQKENI in the germline V gene. The CDR3 nucleotides are TGTGCCAGCTCACCACCGTTGGAAGAGACCCAGTACTTC. The encoded protein is CASSPPLEETQYF.